This is a list of T cell receptor beta chains from one sample in a study of blood T cell repertoires in COVID-19. TCRdb's table, derived via immunoSEQ multiplex PCR, lists solely in-frame clones and lacks some. The sample lists roughly 120,000 clones, approximately 71% occurring once. The sample comprised peripheral blood. The source is a human donor in a cohort sampled during active COVID-19. CDR3s include the opening cysteine and the closing phenylalanine or tryptophan. Each record gives: clone size, D gene, V gene, J gene, CDR3 DNA, CDR3 protein. The D gene is left open where the match is weak. The size of a clone is reported for some rows only, either as once, few or many, or as a class for expanded clones.

>.|TRBD2|TRBV5-4|TRBJ2-7
TGTGCCAGCACCATCCCACGGACTAGCGGGAGTCCCGAGCAGTACTTC
CASTIPRTSGSPEQYF
>few|.|TRBV10-3|TRBJ2-1
TGTGCCATCCGGTCTCCCGTGGAGCAGTTCTTC
CAIRSPVEQFF
>.|.|TRBV19|TRBJ1-1
TGTGCCAGTGGGAGGGCGGAGGAAGCTTTCTTT
CASGRAEEAFF
>.|TRBD2|TRBV4-1|TRBJ2-3
TGCGCCAGCAGCCAAGAGAGCTGGCTAGCGGGAGGGCCAGATACGCAGTATTTT
CASSQESWLAGGPDTQYF
>.|.|TRBV11-2|TRBJ2-6
TGTGCCAGCAGCTTAGGTCTCTCTGGGGCCAACGTCCTGACTTTC
CASSLGLSGANVLTF
>.|.|TRBV6-1|TRBJ1-3
TGTGCCAGCAGTGAAGCGATTCGGGGGAGGTCATCTGGAAACACCATATATTTT
CASSEAIRGRSSGNTIYF
>.|TRBD2|TRBV19|TRBJ2-7
TGTGCCAGTAGTGTGGCTAGCGGGGGTAACTACGAGCAGTACTTC
CASSVASGGNYEQYF
>.|TRBD1|TRBV6-5|TRBJ2-7
TGTGCCAGCAGGAAAGGGACAGGGGCACTCTACGAGCAGTACTTC
CASRKGTGALYEQYF
>.|.|TRBV28|TRBJ1-4
TGTGCCAGCACCTTTAATGAAAAACTGTTTTTT
CASTFNEKLFF
>once|.|TRBV6-4|TRBJ2-2
TGTGCCAGCAGCCTTAGCGGCGGACTAAACACCGGGGAGCTGTTTTTT
CASSLSGGLNTGELFF
>.|TRBD2|TRBV28|TRBJ2-7
TGTGCCAGCAAGCTCCAGACTAGCGGGAGACTCGAGCAGTACTTC
CASKLQTSGRLEQYF
>.|TRBD1|TRBV9|TRBJ1-2
TGTGCCAGCAGCTCCGGGACAGACTATGGCTACACCTTC
CASSSGTDYGYTF
>.|.|TRBV30|TRBJ1-4
TGTGCCTGGAAGGGGAATGAAAAACTGTTTTTT
CAWKGNEKLFF
>.|.|TRBV15|TRBJ1-2
TGTGCCACCAGCAGAGAGGGGCGCGGCTATGGCTACACCTTC
CATSREGRGYGYTF
>.|TRBD2|TRBV10-2|TRBJ2-1
TGCGCCAGCAGCCAGCGGGAGAAAGGCTACAATGAGCAGTTCTTC
CASSQREKGYNEQFF
>once|.|TRBV9|TRBJ2-7
TGTGCCAGCAGCCCAACGTGGGGGGGCCTGGGCGAGCAGTACTTC
CASSPTWGGLGEQYF
>.|.|TRBV9|TRBJ2-7
TGTGCCAGCAGCGTAGACGGGACTGTTTCCTACGAGCAGTACTTC
CASSVDGTVSYEQYF
>.|.|TRBV6-6|TRBJ1-2
TGTGCCAGCAGTTACACCCGCAGGGAGGGAAACTATGGCTACACCTTC
CASSYTRREGNYGYTF
>once|.|TRBV18|TRBJ1-4
TGTGCCAGCTCACCGACGGGGAACTTTAATGAAAAACTGTTTTTT
CASSPTGNFNEKLFF
>once|.|TRBV24-1|TRBJ2-5
TGTGCCACCAGTGATTCGGCCACAGGGTTTGGGGAGACCCAGTACTTC
CATSDSATGFGETQYF
>once|.|TRBV6-5|TRBJ2-7
TGTGCCAGCAGTTACCCCGACAGGAGCTACGAGCAGTACTTC
CASSYPDRSYEQYF
>few|.|TRBV30|TRBJ1-6
TGTGCCTGGAGCCCGACGGGGTATCGGACACCCCTCCACTTT
CAWSPTGYRTPLHF
>.|.|TRBV19|TRBJ1-2
TGTGCCAGTACAGACGGGACACCTTATGGCTACACCTTC
CASTDGTPYGYTF
>.|TRBD1|TRBV5-1|TRBJ1-1
TGCGCCAGCAGCATGGGACAGGCGTCTGAAGCTTTCTTT
CASSMGQASEAFF
>once|.|TRBV28|TRBJ2-3
TGTGCCAGCAGTTTTCAGGCCACAGATACGCAGTATTTT
CASSFQATDTQYF
>few|.|TRBV7-9|TRBJ2-5
TGTGCCAGCAGCTTTCCATCGGGACTCCGCGAGGGGACCCAGTACTTC
CASSFPSGLREGTQYF
>.|.|TRBV5-6|TRBJ2-7
TGTGCCAGCAGTCCTTCCTCGGGTTACGAGCAGTACTTC
CASSPSSGYEQYF
>.|.|TRBV4-1|TRBJ1-4
TGCGCCAGCAGCCAAGAGGTACCGGCAACTAATGAAAAACTGTTTTTT
CASSQEVPATNEKLFF
>.|TRBD2|TRBV5-8|TRBJ2-1
TGTGCCAGCAGCTTAAAGGCGTTCGCGGGAGAGGGGGAGCAGTTCTTC
CASSLKAFAGEGEQFF